Listed below are T cell receptor beta chains from one sample, sequenced in a study of blood T cell repertoires in COVID-19. TCRdb keeps only in-frame clones here, not all; method: immunoSEQ multiplex PCR. The sample records under 170,000 clones, approximately 88% being singletons. What was sequenced was peripheral blood. These receptors were taken from a man aged 70-80 years with acute or convalescent COVID-19. The CDR3 runs from the conserved cysteine through the conserved F or W. D genes are given only for firm matches. Where a row states a size, it is once, few, many or the class of an expanded clone; other rows omit it.

D gene	V gene	J gene	clone size	CDR3 DNA	CDR3 protein
TRBD1	TRBV30	TRBJ1-3	NA	TGTGCCTGGAGTCTTCCGACAGGGTCTGGAAACACCATATATTTT	CAWSLPTGSGNTIYF
NA	TRBV6-6	TRBJ1-3	NA	TGTGCCAGCAGTTACTCGCCCGGGACTATTTCGGACACCATATATTTT	CASSYSPGTISDTIYF
NA	TRBV3-1/TRBV3-2	TRBJ1-3	NA	TGTGCCAGCAGCCAAGGGAGACTCTCTGGAAACACCATATATTTT	CASSQGRLSGNTIYF
TRBD1	TRBV28	TRBJ1-2	NA	TGTGCCAGCAGTTCCTCCGGGACAGATAACTATGGCTACACCTTC	CASSSSGTDNYGYTF
TRBD2	TRBV18	TRBJ2-3	NA	TGTGCCAGCTCATCGGGGGAGGGGAGTGGAGATACGCAGTATTTT	CASSSGEGSGDTQYF
NA	TRBV30	TRBJ2-7	NA	TGTGCCTGGAGTGTAGGCGGGGGCCGTTCCTACGAGCAGTACTTC	CAWSVGGGRSYEQYF
NA	TRBV6-4	TRBJ1-2	NA	TGTGCCAGCAGTGCCTCACCTTTCGGCCCTCAGGTTGGCTACACCTTC	CASSASPFGPQVGYTF
TRBD1	TRBV12-3/TRBV12-4	TRBJ1-5	NA	TGTGCCAGCAGTATCACAGGGGAGCAGCCCCAGCATTTT	CASSITGEQPQHF
TRBD1	TRBV28	TRBJ2-7	NA	TGTGCCAGCAGTTTATACGGGCAGGGGGCCTACGAGCAGTACTTC	CASSLYGQGAYEQYF
NA	TRBV30	TRBJ1-5	NA	TGTGCCTGGAGCCGACAGGTAAATCAGCCCCAGCATTTT	CAWSRQVNQPQHF
NA	TRBV20-1	TRBJ2-1	NA	TGCAGTGGAGAAAAGAGGAATGAGCAGTTCTTC	CSGEKRNEQFF
NA	TRBV24-1	TRBJ1-5	NA	TGTGCCACCAGTCGAGGGTATAGCAATCAGCCCCAGCATTTT	CATSRGYSNQPQHF
NA	TRBV19	TRBJ1-5	NA	TGTGCCAGTAGTGGTGGTCCAGGACAGCCCCAGCATTTT	CASSGGPGQPQHF
NA	TRBV5-1	TRBJ1-1	NA	TGCGCCAGCAGCGCACAACAGGGTGAAGCTTTCTTT	CASSAQQGEAFF
TRBD1	TRBV10-1	TRBJ2-7	few	TGCGCCGGACCCGGGACAGATTCCTACGAGCAGTACTTC	CAGPGTDSYEQYF
NA	TRBV7-3	TRBJ1-2	NA	TGTGCCAGCAGCCCCGGGCGTGCAGGGGACCTCTCCTATGGCTACACCTTC	CASSPGRAGDLSYGYTF
TRBD2	TRBV19	TRBJ2-1	NA	TGTGCCAGTAGACGACACTATGGCGGGAGCGAAGAGCAGTTCTTC	CASRRHYGGSEEQFF
NA	TRBV9	TRBJ1-1	NA	TGTGCCAGCAGCTGGAAGGGGGAGAACACTGAAGCTTTCTTT	CASSWKGENTEAFF
TRBD2	TRBV4-2	TRBJ2-1	NA	TGTGCCAGCAGCCAAGCGGGGGGGCGGCTTGGCTACAATGAGCAGTTCTTC	CASSQAGGRLGYNEQFF
TRBD1	TRBV3-1/TRBV3-2	TRBJ2-1	few	TGTGCCAGCCGGGACAGGGGAGGGGACAATGAGCAGTTCTTC	CASRDRGGDNEQFF
TRBD1	TRBV28	TRBJ1-2	NA	TGTGCCAGCAGTTTATCCGGGACAGGGACTCGGAACTATGGCTACACCTTC	CASSLSGTGTRNYGYTF
TRBD1	TRBV6-5	TRBJ1-5	once	TGTGCCAGCAACCCGGGACAGGGGGCGAGACAGCCCCAGCATTTT	CASNPGQGARQPQHF
NA	TRBV28	TRBJ2-2	few	TGTGCCAGCAGTTTTCTAGCAACCGGGGAGCTGTTTTTT	CASSFLATGELFF
TRBD2	TRBV19	TRBJ2-5	once	TGTGCCAGTAGTCCCCCAGGTAGCGGGGGTGAGACCCAGTACTTC	CASSPPGSGGETQYF
NA	TRBV7-9	TRBJ1-1	NA	TGTGCCAGCAGCAGAGCGGGACTAGGTCCTGAAGCTTTCTTT	CASSRAGLGPEAFF
NA	TRBV7-9	TRBJ2-5	NA	TGTGCCAGCAGCTCCGACATCCAGACCCAGTACTTC	CASSSDIQTQYF
NA	TRBV5-1	TRBJ2-6	once	TGCGCCAGCAGCTTGACACCGACAGATCGCTCTGGGGCCAACGTCCTGACTTTC	CASSLTPTDRSGANVLTF
NA	TRBV25-1	TRBJ1-2	NA	TGTGCCAGCAGCGCTACCACTAACTATGGCTACACCTTC	CASSATTNYGYTF
TRBD2	TRBV11-2	TRBJ2-1	NA	TGTGCCAGCAGCGGTAAAAGACTAGCGGGAGTGGTCTACAATGAGCAGTTCTTC	CASSGKRLAGVVYNEQFF
TRBD1	TRBV3-1/TRBV3-2	TRBJ2-7	NA	TGTGCCAGCAGCCAAGCCCGGGACAGGGTTAACGAGCAGTACTTC	CASSQARDRVNEQYF
NA	TRBV19	TRBJ2-1	NA	TGTGCCAGTAGTATGGGCCCCTCCTCCAATGAGCAGTTCTTC	CASSMGPSSNEQFF
TRBD2	TRBV2	TRBJ2-1	NA	TGTGCCAGCAGTGAGCGCGGGACTACGGACAATGAGCAGTTCTTC	CASSERGTTDNEQFF
TRBD1	TRBV2	TRBJ2-7	NA	TGTGCCAGCAGCCCTCCCGAACAGGGGTTCTATCCCGAGCAGTACTTC	CASSPPEQGFYPEQYF
NA	TRBV19	TRBJ2-1	once	TGTGCCAGTAAGGGCGACAGCTCCTACAATGAGCAGTTCTTC	CASKGDSSYNEQFF
TRBD1	TRBV24-1	TRBJ2-2	NA	TGTGCCACCAGTGAGGTCACAGGGGGAGGCACCGGGGAGCTGTTTTTT	CATSEVTGGGTGELFF